This passage covers 18 T cell receptor beta chains from one sample sequenced in a study of persistence of HIV-infected CD4 T cells. For these TCRs, the target antigens are not known. The stimulus was lysate of CMV-infected fibroblasts, about 10 ug/mL. CD40L-negative CD69-negative CD45RO-high memory CD4+ T cells were sorted as populations depleted of antigen-responding cells. The libraries were made with immunoSEQ version 4 in survey mode. Sequenced by immunoSEQ multiplex PCR; TCRdb stores in-frame clones only, minus some. Of 37,000 or so clones in the sample, around 80% were seen once. Material: CD4+ T cells sorted from PBMCs after roughly 18-hour stimulation, obtained from a patient who received antiretroviral therapy. These receptors came from an adult man with HIV who was CMV-seropositive.

This clone appeared once. The chain combines TRBV19 with TRBJ1-6; no firm D call. The CDR3 runs to 15 residues. Germline CDR1 is LNHDA and CDR2 is SQIVND (reference sequence). The V and J ends lost 4 bases and 0 bases respectively, with 7 bases between them. The CDR3 here is CASSNPSSYNSPLHF. The CDR3 region has the DNA TGTGCCAGTAGTAACCCGAGCTCCTATAATTCACCCCTCCACTTT. The complete variable domain, with remaining parts taken from reference TRBV19 and TRBJ1-6, reads DGGITQSPKYLFRKEGQNVTLSCEQNLNHDAMYWYRQDPGQGLRLIYYSQIVNDFQKGDIAEGYSVSREKKESFPLTVTSAQKNPTAFYLCASSNPSSYNSPLHFGNGTRLTVT.

The chain joins TRBV5-1 to TRBJ2-3; the D is unclear. Germline CDR1 reads SGHRS; CDR2 reads YFSETQ. Trimming pared 2 bases from V and 2 bases from J, leaving 9 bases between. CDR3 size: 14 residues. The CDR3 loop reads CASSFQQVTDTQYF. CDR3 in DNA: TGCGCCAGCAGCTTTCAGCAGGTCACAGATACGCAGTATTTT.

In its sample, this clone was seen once. The J gene is TRBJ2-4, the V gene TRBV6-1, with D tentatively TRBD2 (6 bases). The CDR3 runs to 19 residues. The ends were cut back, 0 bases at V and 0 bases at J, with 18 bases in the middle. The germline CDR1 and CDR2 sequences are MNHNS and SASEGT. This CDR3 is CASSEAARGGVGAKNIQYF. In DNA, the CDR3 is TGTGCCAGCAGTGAAGCGGCCCGAGGAGGGGTGGGAGCCAAAAACATTCAGTACTTC.

The V gene is TRBV2, the J gene TRBJ1-1, with 8 bases aligning to TRBD1. The length of the CDR3 is 12 residues. The V gene end was trimmed by 7 bases and the J gene end by 9 bases; junction bases not matched to a gene: 7. Germline CDR1 and CDR2: SNHLY and FYNNEI. In DNA, the CDR3 is TGTGCCAGCAATCCTCGACAGGGGAAAGCTTTCTTT. The encoded protein is CASNPRQGKAFF.

The chain has TRBV6-5 and TRBJ1-3; 10 bases agree with TRBD1. This CDR3 comprises 15 residues. Germline lookup yields CDR1 MNHEY and CDR2 SVGAGI. The junction had 8 bases not matched to a gene; V was cut back by 5 bases and J by 7 bases. The CDR3 sequence: CASSTGDRGKNTIYF. The DNA for the CDR3 is TGTGCCAGCAGTACAGGGGACAGGGGAAAGAACACCATATATTTT.

The chain joins TRBV6-1 to TRBJ1-5; 9 positions match TRBD1. The trim removed 5 bases at V and 6 bases at J, leaving 11 bases unmatched. The CDR3 has 16 residues. Germline V CDR1 and CDR2: MNHNS, SASEGT. DNA for the CDR3: TGTGCCAGCAGTCAAGGGGACAGGGTGGTTGGTCAGCCCCAGCATTTT. Its protein is CASSQGDRVVGQPQHF.

The chain joins TRBV19 to TRBJ1-4, with D perhaps matching TRBD1 (5 bases). V lost 9 bases to trimming and J lost 4 bases, with 15 bases between them. The germline CDR1 and CDR2 sequences are LNHDA and SQIVND (reference sequence). The CDR3 loop spans 14 amino acids. The CDR3 nucleotides read TGTGCCAGCAGATATGGGGGGAGTAATGAAAAACTGTTTTTT. This sequence encodes CASRYGGSNEKLFF. Full variable domain (outside the CDR3, taken from reference TRBV19 and TRBJ1-4): DGGITQSPKYLFRKEGQNVTLSCEQNLNHDAMYWYRQDPGQGLRLIYYSQIVNDFQKGDIAEGYSVSREKKESFPLTVTSAQKNPTAFYLCASRYGGSNEKLFFGSGTQLSVL.

This clone came up once. The gene calls are TRBV27 and TRBJ1-5; D remains ambiguous. Germline V gene sequence: CDR1 MNHEY, CDR2 SMNVEV (reference sequence). This CDR3 has 12 amino acids. Trimming removed 8 bases at V and 3 bases at J, with 8 bases between. CDR3 protein: CASGEYNQPQHF. CDR3 nucleotides: TGTGCCAGCGGGGAGTACAATCAGCCCCAGCATTTT.

A few counts support this clone. The chain recombines TRBV2 with TRBJ1-1; unclear D gene. The CDR3 extends over 13 amino acids. Germline CDR1 and CDR2: SNHLY and FYNNEI. Between the trimmed V and J ends, which lost 5 bases and 1 base, there was a span of 8 bases. CDR3 bases: TGTGCCAGCAGTTCGGGAAGGAACACTGAAGCTTTCTTT. Encoded protein: CASSSGRNTEAFF.

The chain has TRBV5-6 and TRBJ1-5, with unresolved D. The germline V gene has CDR1 SGHDT and CDR2 YYEEEE. V lost 2 bases to trimming and J lost 9 bases, with 12 bases between them. The length of the CDR3 is 13 residues. The CDR3 region has the DNA TGTGCCAGCAGCTTCGGGGTCCTAGGGCCCCAGCATTTT. It yields the protein CASSFGVLGPQHF. Variable domain in full (rest from reference TRBV5-6 and TRBJ1-5): DAGVTQSPTHLIKTRGQQVTLRCSPKSGHDTVSWYQQALGQGPQFIFQYYEEEERQRGNFPDRFSGHQFPNYSSELNVNALLLGDSALYLCASSFGVLGPQHFGDGTRLSIL.

The chain employs TRBV6-5 and TRBJ1-5; 10 nucleotides agree with TRBD1. The CDR3 sequence is 14 residues long. CDR1 and CDR2 (germline): MNHEY, SVGAGI. Trimming removed 7 bases from V and 5 bases from J; junction bases left unmatched: 5. Written as DNA, the CDR3 is TGTGCCAGCAAGGGGACAGGGGATCATCAGCCCCAGCATTTT. Encoded protein: CASKGTGDHQPQHF.

V and J are TRBV18 and TRBJ1-1; D is unresolved. The CDR3 is 14 amino acids. Germline values: CDR1 KGHSH, CDR2 LQKENI. V lost 6 bases and J 6 bases, leaving 17 bases between the germline ends. In DNA, the CDR3 is TGTGCCAGCTCTCTAAACCAGGCTAACGCTGAAGCTTTCTTT. Protein: CASSLNQANAEAFF.

This chain links TRBV5-1 with TRBJ1-6; 7 bases match TRBD1. This CDR3 contains 14 residues. Per the germline V gene, CDR1 is SGHRS and CDR2 is YFSETQ. V dropped 7 bases and J dropped 7; count of bases not matched to a gene: 8. The CDR3 bases are TGCGCCAGCCAACTCCGGGACAGAAATTCACCCCTCCACTTT. It specifies CASQLRDRNSPLHF.

This sequence joins TRBV29-1 and TRBJ1-1; D uncertain. The V gene lost 6 bases and the J gene lost 6 bases, with 8 bases spanning the gap. There are 10 residues in the CDR3. Looked up from germline, CDR1 is SQVTM and CDR2 is ANQGSEA. The CDR3 DNA follows: TGCAGCGTCGCAGGCGCTGAAGCTTTCTTT. This encodes CSVAGAEAFF.

This rearrangement joins TRBV3-1 (or the pseudogene TRBV3-2) to TRBJ1-2, with D perhaps TRBD1 (6 bases). V was cut by 4 bases and J by 5 bases, with 14 bases left in between. CDR3 length equals 14 residues. Germline values: CDR1 LGHDT, CDR2 YNNKEL (reference sequence). In nucleotides, the CDR3 is TGTGCCAGCAGCCGGGGAGGGGGGGAATATGGCTACACCTTC. It translates to CASSRGGGEYGYTF.

This clone has a single count. The gene calls are TRBV23-1 and TRBJ2-7, with D possibly TRBD2 on 5 matching bases. TRBV23-1 carries the ORF label, with uncertain function. Trimming shortened V by 2 bases and J by 4 bases, and 27 bases separated the two germline ends. This CDR3 region has 19 residues. CDR3: CASSQAPSCPGIQPYEQYF. In DNA, the CDR3 is TGCGCCAGCAGTCAAGCCCCTTCCTGTCCGGGGATCCAGCCTTACGAGCAGTACTTC.

A few counts support this clone. The chain uses TRBV10-3 and TRBJ2-1; 10 positions agree with TRBD1. Germline CDR1 reads ENHRY; CDR2 reads SYGVKD. V dropped 6 bases and J dropped 8; count of bases not matched to a gene: 10. CDR3 length: 15 amino acids. The CDR3 loop reads CAIRFGQGGSDEQFF. CDR3 nucleotide sequence: TGTGCCATCAGGTTCGGACAGGGGGGGAGCGATGAGCAGTTCTTC.

By share, this clone counts as medium-sized. The chain employs TRBV6-5 and TRBJ1-3, with D unclear. V was trimmed by 6 bases and J by 0 bases, leaving 6 bases between them. Looked up from germline, CDR1 is MNHEY and CDR2 is SVGAGI. The CDR3 contains 13 residues. CDR3 region: CASSYSSGNTIYF. CDR3 sequence (DNA): TGTGCCAGCAGCTACAGCTCTGGAAACACCATATATTTT.